This entry concerns a single T cell receptor beta chain. This record belongs to a study of blood T cell repertoires in COVID-19. Method: immunoSEQ multiplex PCR; TCRdb's copy keeps in-frame clones and lacks some. Here the sample spans about 100,000 clones, almost 80% being singletons. The germline gives CDR1 SNHLY, CDR2 FYNNEI. The V segment lost 3 bases and the J segment 9 bases; nucleotides outside the gene matches: 7. This CDR3 has 13 residues. The clonotype originates from a woman in her 70s with acute or convalescent COVID-19. The chain links TRBV2 to TRBJ2-7, with TRBD2 matching 8 bases. What was sequenced was peripheral blood. Here the CDR3 DNA reads TGTGCCAGCAGTGACGTCGGGGGGGGAAGGCAGTACTTC. It specifies CASSDVGGGRQYF.